The clone carrying this T cell receptor (beta chain) was observed once. The data were obtained in a study of Ad26.COV2.S vaccination and SARS-CoV-2 variants. Treatment specified: approximately 18 received Ad26.COV2.S at low or high dose, single or two shots; several received placebo; per-sample allocation not given. Collection of the samples took place on day 63 after the first injection of vaccine or placebo. V was clipped by 3 bases and J by 2 bases, with 14 bases between them. The CDR3 is 15 amino acids. CDR1 is SGHVS, CDR2 FQNEAQ, per germline. The repertoire was sequenced with immunoSEQ multiplex PCR; TCRdb's copy has only in-frame clones and lacks some. Among around 300,000 clones listed, roughly 88% were seen once.

The TCR comes from a person between 18 and 65 years old who received the Ad26.COV2.S COVID-19 vaccine or a placebo. The sequences come from peripheral blood, collected in a trial of Ad26.COV2.S vaccine versus placebo. The rearrangement uses TRBV7-8 and TRBJ2-7; no clear D gene. This chain's CDR3 is CASSFGPDPTYEQYF. The CDR3 DNA reads TGTGCCAGCAGCTTCGGACCGGACCCTACCTACGAGCAGTACTTC.